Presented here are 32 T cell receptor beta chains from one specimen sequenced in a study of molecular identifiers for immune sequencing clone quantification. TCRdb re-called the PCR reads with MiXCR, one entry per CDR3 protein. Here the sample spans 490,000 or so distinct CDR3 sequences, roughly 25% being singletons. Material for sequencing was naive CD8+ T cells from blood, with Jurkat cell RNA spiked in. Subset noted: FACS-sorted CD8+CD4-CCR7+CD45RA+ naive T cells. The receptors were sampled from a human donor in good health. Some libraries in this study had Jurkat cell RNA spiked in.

This CDR3 reads CASRRTSGSYTQYF. In nucleotides, the CDR3 is TGTGCCAGCAGACGAACTAGCGGGAGTTATACGCAGTATTTT. This chain uses TRBV14 with TRBJ2-3, with 11 bases lining up with TRBD2. From germline, CDR1 is SGHDN and CDR2 FVKESK. CDR3 length: 14 residues. The ends lost 6 bases at V and 7 bases at J; junction bases unmatched: 6.

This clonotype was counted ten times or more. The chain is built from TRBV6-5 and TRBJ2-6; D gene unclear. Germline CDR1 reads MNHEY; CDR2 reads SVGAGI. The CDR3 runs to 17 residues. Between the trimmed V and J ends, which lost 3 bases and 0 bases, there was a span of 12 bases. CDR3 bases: TGTGCCAGCAGTTATAGGGCAGACCTCTCTGGGGCCAACGTCCTGACTTTC. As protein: CASSYRADLSGANVLTF.

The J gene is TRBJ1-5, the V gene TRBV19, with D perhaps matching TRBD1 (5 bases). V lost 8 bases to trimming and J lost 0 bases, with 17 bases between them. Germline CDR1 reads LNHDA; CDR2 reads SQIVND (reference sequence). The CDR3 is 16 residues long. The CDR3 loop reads CASVSDSKYSNQPQHF. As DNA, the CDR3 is TGTGCCAGTGTATCCGACAGCAAATATAGCAATCAGCCCCAGCATTTT.

The CDR3 loop reads CASSSGLAGVEETQYF. Here the CDR3 DNA reads TGTGCCAGCAGCTCGGGACTAGCGGGGGTGGAAGAGACCCAGTACTTC. The chain couples TRBV7-9 to TRBJ2-5, with 14 nucleotides matching TRBD2. Trimming took 4 bases from V and 3 from J; bases not matched to a gene: 4. From germline, CDR1 is SEHNR and CDR2 FQNEAQ (reference sequence). The CDR3 has 16 residues.

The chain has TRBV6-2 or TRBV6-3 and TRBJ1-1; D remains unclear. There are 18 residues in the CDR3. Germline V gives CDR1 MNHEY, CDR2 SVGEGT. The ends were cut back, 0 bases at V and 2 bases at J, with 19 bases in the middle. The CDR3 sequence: CASSYSVRTLGINTEAFF. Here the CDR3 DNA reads TGTGCCAGCAGTTACTCTGTCAGAACCCTCGGAATTAACACTGAAGCTTTCTTT.

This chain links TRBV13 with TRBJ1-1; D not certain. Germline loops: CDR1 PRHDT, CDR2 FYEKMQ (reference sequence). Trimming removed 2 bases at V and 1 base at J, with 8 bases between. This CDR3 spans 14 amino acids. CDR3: CASSLYPGNTEAFF. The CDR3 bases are TGTGCCAGCAGCTTATATCCGGGGAACACTGAAGCTTTCTTT.

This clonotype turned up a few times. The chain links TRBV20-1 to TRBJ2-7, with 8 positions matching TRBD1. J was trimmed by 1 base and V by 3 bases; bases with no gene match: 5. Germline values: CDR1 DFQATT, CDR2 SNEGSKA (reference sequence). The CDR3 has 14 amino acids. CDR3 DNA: TGCAGTGCTAGCAGGACAGGGCGGTCCTACGAGCAGTACTTC. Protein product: CSASRTGRSYEQYF.

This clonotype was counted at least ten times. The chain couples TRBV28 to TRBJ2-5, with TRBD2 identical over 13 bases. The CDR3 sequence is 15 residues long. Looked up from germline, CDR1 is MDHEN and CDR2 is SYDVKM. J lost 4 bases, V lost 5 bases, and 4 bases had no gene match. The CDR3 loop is CASSGTSGRVETQYF. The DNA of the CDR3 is TGTGCCAGCAGTGGTACTAGCGGGAGGGTAGAGACCCAGTACTTC. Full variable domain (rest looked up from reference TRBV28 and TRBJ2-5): DVKVTQSSRYLVKRTGEKVFLECVQDMDHENMFWYRQDPGLGLRLIYFSYDVKMKEKGDIPEGYSVSREKKERFSLILESASTNQTSMYLCASSGTSGRVETQYFGPGTRLLVL.

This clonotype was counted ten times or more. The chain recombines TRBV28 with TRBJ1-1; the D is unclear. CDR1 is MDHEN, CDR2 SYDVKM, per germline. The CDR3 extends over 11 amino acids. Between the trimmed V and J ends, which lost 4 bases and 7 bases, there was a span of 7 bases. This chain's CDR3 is CASSSSNEAFF. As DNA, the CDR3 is TGTGCCAGCAGTTCCTCCAATGAAGCTTTCTTT.

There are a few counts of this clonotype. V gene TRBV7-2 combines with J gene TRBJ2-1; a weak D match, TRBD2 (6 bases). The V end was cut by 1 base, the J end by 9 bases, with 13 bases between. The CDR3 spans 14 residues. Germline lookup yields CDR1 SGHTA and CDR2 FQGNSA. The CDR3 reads CASSLVMAGTEQFF. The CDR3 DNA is TGTGCCAGCAGCTTAGTTATGGCGGGAACTGAGCAGTTCTTC. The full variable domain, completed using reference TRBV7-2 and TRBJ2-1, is GAGVSQSPSNKVTEKGKDVELRCDPISGHTALYWYRQSLGQGLEFLIYFQGNSAPDKSGLPSDRFSAERTGGSVSTLTIQRTQQEDSAVYLCASSLVMAGTEQFFGPGTRLTVL.

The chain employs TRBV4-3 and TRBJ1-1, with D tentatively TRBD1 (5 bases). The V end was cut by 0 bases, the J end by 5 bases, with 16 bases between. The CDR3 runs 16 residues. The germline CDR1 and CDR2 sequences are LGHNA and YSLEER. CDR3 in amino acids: CASSQDHPLGATEAFF. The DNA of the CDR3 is TGCGCCAGCAGCCAAGATCACCCCCTCGGGGCGACTGAAGCTTTCTTT.

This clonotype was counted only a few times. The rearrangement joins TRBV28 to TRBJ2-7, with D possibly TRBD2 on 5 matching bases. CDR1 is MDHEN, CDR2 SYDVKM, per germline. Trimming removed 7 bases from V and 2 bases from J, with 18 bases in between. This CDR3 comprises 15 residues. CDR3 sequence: CASKGELGVTYEQYF. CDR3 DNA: TGTGCCAGCAAGGGAGAACTGGGAGTCACCTACGAGCAGTACTTC.

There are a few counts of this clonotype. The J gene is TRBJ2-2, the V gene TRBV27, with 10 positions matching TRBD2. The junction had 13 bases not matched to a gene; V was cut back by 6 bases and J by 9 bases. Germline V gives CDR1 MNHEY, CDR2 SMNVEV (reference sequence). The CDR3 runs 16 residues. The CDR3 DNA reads TGTGCCAGCAGCCCATTTAGCGGGGGGACGCACCGGGAGCTGTTTTTT. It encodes CASSPFSGGTHRELFF.

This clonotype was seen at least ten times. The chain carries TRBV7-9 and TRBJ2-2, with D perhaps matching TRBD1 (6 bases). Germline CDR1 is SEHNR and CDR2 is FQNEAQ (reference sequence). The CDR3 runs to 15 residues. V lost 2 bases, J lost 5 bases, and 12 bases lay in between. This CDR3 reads CASSLTGMTTGELFF. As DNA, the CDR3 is TGTGCCAGCAGCTTAACAGGGATGACGACCGGGGAGCTGTTTTTT. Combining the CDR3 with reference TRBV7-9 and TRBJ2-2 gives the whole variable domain DTGVSQNPRHKITKRGQNVTFRCDPISEHNRLYWYRQTLGQGPEFLTYFQNEAQLEKSRLLSDRFSAERPKGSFSTLEIQRTEQGDSAMYLCASSLTGMTTGELFFGEGSRLTVL.

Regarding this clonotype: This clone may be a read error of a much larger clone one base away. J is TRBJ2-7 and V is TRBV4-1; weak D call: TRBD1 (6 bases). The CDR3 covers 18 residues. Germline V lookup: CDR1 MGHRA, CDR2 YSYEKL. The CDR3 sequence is CAGSQHQPGRDIFYEQYF. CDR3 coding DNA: TGCGCCGGCAGCCAACATCAACCCGGCCGGGACATTTTCTACGAGCAGTACTTC.

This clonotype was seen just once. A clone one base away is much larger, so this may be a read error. In nucleotides, the CDR3 is TGTGCCAGCAGTTCTCTCAAAGTAGATACGCAGTATTTT. It specifies CASSSLKVDTQYF. The rearrangement joins TRBV27 to TRBJ2-3, with D unclear. This CDR3 spans 13 amino acids. The V end lost 4 bases, the J end lost 5 bases, and 10 bases lay between the germline ends. The germline V gene has CDR1 MNHEY and CDR2 SMNVEV (reference sequence).

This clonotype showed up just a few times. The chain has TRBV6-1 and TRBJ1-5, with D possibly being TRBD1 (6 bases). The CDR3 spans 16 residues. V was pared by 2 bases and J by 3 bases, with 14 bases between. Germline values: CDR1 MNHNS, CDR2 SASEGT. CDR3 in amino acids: CASSELTGFLNQPQHF. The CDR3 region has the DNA TGTGCCAGCAGTGAATTAACAGGGTTTCTCAATCAGCCCCAGCATTTT.

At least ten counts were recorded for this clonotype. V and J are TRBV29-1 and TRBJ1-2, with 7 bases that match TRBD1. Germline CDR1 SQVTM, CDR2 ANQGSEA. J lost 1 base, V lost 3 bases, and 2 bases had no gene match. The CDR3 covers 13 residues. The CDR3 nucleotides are TGCAGCGTTGAGACAGGGATTAACTATGGCTACACCTTC. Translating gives CSVETGINYGYTF.

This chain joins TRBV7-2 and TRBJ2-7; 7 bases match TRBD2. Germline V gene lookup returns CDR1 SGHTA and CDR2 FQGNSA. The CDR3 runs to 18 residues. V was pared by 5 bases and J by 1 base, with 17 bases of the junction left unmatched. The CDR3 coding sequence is TGTGCCAGCAGCCTACTGCTGCGCGGGCTAGCGGCTTCCTACGAGCAGTACTTC. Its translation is CASSLLLRGLAASYEQYF.

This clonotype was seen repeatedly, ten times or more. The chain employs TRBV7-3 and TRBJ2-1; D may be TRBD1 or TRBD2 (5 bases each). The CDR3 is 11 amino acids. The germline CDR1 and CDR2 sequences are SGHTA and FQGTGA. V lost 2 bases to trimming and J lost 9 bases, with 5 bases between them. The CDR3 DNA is TGTGCCAGCAGCTTAGGGGGTGAGCAGTTCTTC. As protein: CASSLGGEQFF.

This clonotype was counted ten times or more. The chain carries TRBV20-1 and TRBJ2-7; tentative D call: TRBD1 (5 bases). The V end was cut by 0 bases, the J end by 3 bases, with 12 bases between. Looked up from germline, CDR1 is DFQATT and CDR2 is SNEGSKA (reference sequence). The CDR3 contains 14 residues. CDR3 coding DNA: TGCAGTGCTAGAGATAGACAGCGAGTCTACGAGCAGTACTTC. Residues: CSARDRQRVYEQYF.

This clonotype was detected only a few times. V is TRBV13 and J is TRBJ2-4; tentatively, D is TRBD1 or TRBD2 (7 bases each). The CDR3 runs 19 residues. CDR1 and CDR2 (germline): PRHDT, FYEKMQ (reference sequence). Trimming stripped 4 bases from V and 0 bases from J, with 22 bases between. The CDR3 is CASSSSGGGMPLAKNIQYF. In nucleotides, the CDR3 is TGTGCCAGCAGCTCCTCAGGGGGAGGGATGCCCCTAGCCAAAAACATTCAGTACTTC.

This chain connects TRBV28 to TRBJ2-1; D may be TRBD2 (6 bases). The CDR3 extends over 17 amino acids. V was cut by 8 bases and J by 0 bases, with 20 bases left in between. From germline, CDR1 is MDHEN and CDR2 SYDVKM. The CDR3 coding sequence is TGTGCCAGCGGCACCTCCGACGCGGGGACCTCCTACAATGAGCAGTTCTTC. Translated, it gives CASGTSDAGTSYNEQFF.

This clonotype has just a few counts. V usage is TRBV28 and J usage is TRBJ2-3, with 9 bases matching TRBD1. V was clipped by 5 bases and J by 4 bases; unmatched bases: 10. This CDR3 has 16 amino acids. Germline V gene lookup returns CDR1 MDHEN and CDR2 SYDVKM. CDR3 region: CASSDRQGVEADTQYF. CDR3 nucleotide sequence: TGTGCCAGCAGTGACAGACAGGGGGTTGAGGCAGATACGCAGTATTTT.

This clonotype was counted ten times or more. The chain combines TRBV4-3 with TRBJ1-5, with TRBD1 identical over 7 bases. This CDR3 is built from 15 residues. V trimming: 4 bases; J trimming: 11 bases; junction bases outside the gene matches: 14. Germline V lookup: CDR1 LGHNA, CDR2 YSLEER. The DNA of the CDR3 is TGCGCCAGCAGCCCCGGGACAGCTACCCTGGGGACCCAGCATTTT. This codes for CASSPGTATLGTQHF.

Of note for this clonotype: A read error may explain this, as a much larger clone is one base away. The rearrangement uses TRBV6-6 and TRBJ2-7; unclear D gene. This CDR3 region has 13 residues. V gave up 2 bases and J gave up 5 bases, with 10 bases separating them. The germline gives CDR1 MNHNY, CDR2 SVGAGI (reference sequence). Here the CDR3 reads CASSYSLTNEQYF. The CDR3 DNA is TGTGCCAGCAGTTACAGTCTTACTAACGAGCAGTACTTC.

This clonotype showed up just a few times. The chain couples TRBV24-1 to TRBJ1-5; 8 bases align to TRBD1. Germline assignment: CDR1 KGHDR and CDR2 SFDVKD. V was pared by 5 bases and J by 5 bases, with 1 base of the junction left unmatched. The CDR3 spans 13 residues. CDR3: CATSAGGDQPQHF. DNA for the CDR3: TGTGCCACCAGTGCAGGGGGCGATCAGCCCCAGCATTTT.

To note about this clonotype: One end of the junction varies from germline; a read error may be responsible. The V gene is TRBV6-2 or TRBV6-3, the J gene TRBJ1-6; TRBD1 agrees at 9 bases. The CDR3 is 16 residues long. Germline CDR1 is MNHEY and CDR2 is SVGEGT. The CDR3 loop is CASSSKDRGLNPPLHF. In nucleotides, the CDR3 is TGTGCCAGCAGTTCCAAGGACAGGGGCCTTAATCCACCCCTCCACTTC.

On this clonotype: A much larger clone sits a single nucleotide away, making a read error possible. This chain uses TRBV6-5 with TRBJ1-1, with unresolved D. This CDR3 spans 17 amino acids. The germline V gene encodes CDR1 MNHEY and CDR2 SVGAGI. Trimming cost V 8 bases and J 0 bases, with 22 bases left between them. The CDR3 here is CASGQSLRSLMNTEAFF. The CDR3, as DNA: TGTGCCAGCGGTCAGAGCTTGAGGTCCCTTATGAACACTGAAGCTTTCTTT.

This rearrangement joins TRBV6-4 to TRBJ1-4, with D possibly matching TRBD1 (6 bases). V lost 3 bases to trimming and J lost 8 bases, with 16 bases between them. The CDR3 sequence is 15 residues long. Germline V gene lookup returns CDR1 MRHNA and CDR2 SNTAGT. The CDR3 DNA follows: TGTGCCAGCAGTGAGCCTTACAGGGTTGGGGAAAAACTGTTTTTT. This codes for CASSEPYRVGEKLFF.

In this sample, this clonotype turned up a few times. The CDR3 DNA reads TGTGCCAGCAGCTCAAGCGGTTTCTCCTACAATGAGCAGTTCTTC. Protein: CASSSSGFSYNEQFF. V is TRBV7-2 and J is TRBJ2-1, with a tentative D call TRBD2 (5 bases). The CDR3 runs 15 residues. With 4 bases removed from V and 0 bases from J, the gap between germline ends came to 10 bases. The V gene's germline CDR1 is SGHTA and CDR2 FQGNSA.

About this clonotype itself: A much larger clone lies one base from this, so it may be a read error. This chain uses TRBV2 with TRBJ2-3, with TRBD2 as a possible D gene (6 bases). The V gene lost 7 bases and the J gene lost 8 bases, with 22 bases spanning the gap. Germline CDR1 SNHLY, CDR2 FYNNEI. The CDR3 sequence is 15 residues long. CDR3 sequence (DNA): TGTGCCAGCAAGGGAGTACTCCCGCAAGCGGGTACGCAGTATTTT. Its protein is CASKGVLPQAGTQYF.